This T cell receptor beta chain appears in the sequencing data of a study of beta chain features in type 1 diabetes. The study's findings and limits: In type 1 diabetes patients, VDJ junctions had fewer insertions; deletions at these junctions were more frequent. TCRB CDR3 length was moderately but significantly reduced in all four CD4+ subsets of Type 1 diabetes patients. Patients' naive, central memory and Treg TCRB repertoires seemed closer to one another than those of healthy donors.

Investigators reverse transcribed all isolated RNA, so they sequenced expressed TCRB transcripts. Naive, central memory and regulatory T cell samples produced a mean of about 3.5 million reads. Generated by immunoSEQ multiplex PCR, the TCRdb table keeps only in-frame clones and is missing some. The sample yields about 230,000 clones, 16% seen once. The germline gives CDR1 GTSNPN, CDR2 SVGIG (reference sequence). The ends were cut back, 0 bases at V and 1 base at J, with 4 bases in the middle. This CDR3 has 13 amino acids. This clone came up a few times. Its antigen is undetermined. V gene TRBV30 combines with J gene TRBJ1-3; D call uncertain. This TCR derives from a man under 40 with type 1 diabetes. Specimen: naive CD4+ T cells from blood. The CDR3 DNA follows: TGTGCCTGGAGTGTGGCGTCTGGAAACACCATATATTTT. It specifies CAWSVASGNTIYF.